This entry describes one T cell receptor (beta chain). Its antigen is undetermined. Assay execution proceeded at the deep level. Sequencing was performed with immunoSEQ multiplex PCR; in TCRdb, only in-frame clones are kept and a portion is missing. The sample lists about 2.1 million clones; about 93% were seen once. The naive CD8 subset, CD45RO-negative cells positively selected for CCR7, excluded terminally differentiated effector memory CD45RA+ cells. These data come from a study of shared clonotypes between healthy human individuals. Overall study findings and caveats: In a few donors, about 5% of naive CD4 clonotypes appeared in common.

The sequence was collected from a man aged 18 to 30 in good health. Some clones in this sample may be carry-over from other donors' samples. The source material was naive CD8+ T cells from PBMCs.

The CDR3 DNA follows: TGTGCCAGCAGTTTGATAGGGGGGTCCGGGGAGCTGTTTTTT. Protein sequence: CASSLIGGSGELFF. The chain joins TRBV28 to TRBJ2-2; the D gene could be TRBD1 or TRBD2 (6 bases each). CDR3 length: 14 amino acids. V lost 3 bases and J 6 bases, leaving 11 bases between the germline ends. Germline V gives CDR1 MDHEN, CDR2 SYDVKM.